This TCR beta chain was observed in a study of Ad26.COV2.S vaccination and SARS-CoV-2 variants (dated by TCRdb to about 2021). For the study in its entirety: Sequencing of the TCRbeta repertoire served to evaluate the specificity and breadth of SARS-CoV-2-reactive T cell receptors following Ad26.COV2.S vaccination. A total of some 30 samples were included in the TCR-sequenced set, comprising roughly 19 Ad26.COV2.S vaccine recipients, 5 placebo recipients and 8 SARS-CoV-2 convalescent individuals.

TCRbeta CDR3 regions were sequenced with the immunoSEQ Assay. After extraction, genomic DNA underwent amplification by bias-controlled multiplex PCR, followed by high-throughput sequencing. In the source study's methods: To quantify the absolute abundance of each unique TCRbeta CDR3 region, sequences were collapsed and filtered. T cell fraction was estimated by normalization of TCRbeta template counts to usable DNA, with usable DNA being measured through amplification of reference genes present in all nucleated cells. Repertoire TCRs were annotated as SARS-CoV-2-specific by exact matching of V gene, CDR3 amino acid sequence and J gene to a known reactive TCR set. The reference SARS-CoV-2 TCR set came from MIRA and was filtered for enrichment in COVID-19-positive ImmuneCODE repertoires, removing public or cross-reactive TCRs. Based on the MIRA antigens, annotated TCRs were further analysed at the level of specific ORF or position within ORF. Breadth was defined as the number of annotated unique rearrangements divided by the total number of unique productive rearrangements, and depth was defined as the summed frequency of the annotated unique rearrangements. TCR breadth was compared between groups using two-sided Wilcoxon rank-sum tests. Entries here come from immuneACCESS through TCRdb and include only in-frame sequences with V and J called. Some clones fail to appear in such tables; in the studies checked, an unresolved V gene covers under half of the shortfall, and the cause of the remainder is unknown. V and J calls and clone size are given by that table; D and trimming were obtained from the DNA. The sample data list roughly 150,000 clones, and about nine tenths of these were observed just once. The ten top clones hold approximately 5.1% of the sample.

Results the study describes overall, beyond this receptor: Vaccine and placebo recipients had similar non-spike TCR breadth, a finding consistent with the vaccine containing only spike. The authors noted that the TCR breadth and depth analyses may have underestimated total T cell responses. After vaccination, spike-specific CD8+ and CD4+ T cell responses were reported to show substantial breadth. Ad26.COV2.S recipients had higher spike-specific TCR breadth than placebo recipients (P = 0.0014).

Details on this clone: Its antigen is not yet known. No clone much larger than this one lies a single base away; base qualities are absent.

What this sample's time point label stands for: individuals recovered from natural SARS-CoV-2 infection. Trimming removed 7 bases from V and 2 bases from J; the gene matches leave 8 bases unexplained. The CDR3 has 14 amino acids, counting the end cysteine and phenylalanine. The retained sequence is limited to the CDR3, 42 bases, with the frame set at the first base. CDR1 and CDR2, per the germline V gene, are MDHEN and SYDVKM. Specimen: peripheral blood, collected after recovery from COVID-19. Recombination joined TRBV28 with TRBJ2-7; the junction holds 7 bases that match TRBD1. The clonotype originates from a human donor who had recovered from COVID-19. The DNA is TGTGCCAGCATCCGGGACAGCTCAACCTACGAGCAGTACTTC. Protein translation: CASIRDSSTYEQYF.